One and the same sample provided the 2 T cell receptor beta chains below, sequenced in a study of T cell responses to AZD1222 COVID-19 vaccine. The protocol was immunoSEQ multiplex PCR, while the TCRdb copy is restricted to in-frame clones and leaves out a portion. Of roughly 100,000 clones in the sample, roughly 82% were seen once. Here the sequenced sample was peripheral blood, taken on day 0 of AZD1222 vaccination. The receptor set was obtained from an adult in good health.

In this sample, this clone turned up once. The CDR3: CASSLWGDNKNNEQFF. The CDR3 DNA sequence: TGCGCCAGCAGCTTATGGGGCGACAATAAAAACAATGAGCAGTTCTTC. The chain has TRBV5-1 and TRBJ2-1; D is possibly TRBD1 (5 bases). With 2 bases removed from V and 5 bases from J, the gap between germline ends came to 17 bases. The germline V gene encodes CDR1 SGHRS and CDR2 YFSETQ. This CDR3 has 16 residues.

The chain uses TRBV11-2 and TRBJ1-6; D gene uncertain. The CDR3 totals 13 residues. V was trimmed by 3 bases and J by 12 bases, leaving 12 bases between them. Per germline, CDR1 SGHAT and CDR2 FQNNGV. CDR3 coding DNA: TGTGCCAGCAGCTTCGCTACTCAAAAACCCCTCCACTTT. This translates into CASSFATQKPLHF.